These 32 T cell receptor beta chains originate from one sample sequenced in a study of early stage breast cancer tumors. Clones were read by immunoSEQ multiplex PCR, and TCRdb kept only the in-frame ones, dropping some. Of some 48,000 clones listed, approximately 83% are singletons. Sequenced: blood. The receptors stem from a person aged 50 to 59 with breast cancer.

This rearrangement joins TRBV2 to TRBJ1-2; no clear D. Germline CDR1 is SNHLY and CDR2 is FYNNEI. V lost 4 bases and J lost 2, with 8 bases in between. The CDR3 loop spans 13 amino acids. The CDR3 DNA sequence: TGTGCCAGCAGTGTAGACCAAAACTATGGCTACACCTTC. Amino acids: CASSVDQNYGYTF.

The CDR3 here is CASSYAAGYSYEQYF. The CDR3 DNA reads as TGTGCCAGCAGTTACGCGGCAGGGTACTCCTACGAGCAGTACTTC. The chain uses TRBV6-5 and TRBJ2-7; D might be TRBD1 (5 bases). Deletions cut 2 bases from V and 0 bases from J, with 11 bases between. This CDR3 has 15 residues. CDR1 and CDR2 (germline): MNHEY, SVGAGI.

The V call is TRBV28, the J call TRBJ2-7, with 9 bases aligning to TRBD1. This CDR3 spans 15 amino acids. Per the germline V gene, CDR1 is MDHEN and CDR2 is SYDVKM. V trimming: 6 bases; J trimming: 1 base; junction bases outside the gene matches: 7. CDR3 bases: TGTGCCAGCAGCCCTGGACAGGGGAGGTCCTACGAGCAGTACTTC. This codes for CASSPGQGRSYEQYF.

The chain is built from TRBV11-3 and TRBJ1-5, with a weak D call TRBD1 (5 bases). Germline V lookup: CDR1 SGHNT, CDR2 YENEEA. The CDR3 is made up of 13 amino acids. V was cut by 8 bases and J by 4 bases, with 12 bases left in between. The CDR3, as DNA: TGTGCCAGCCCGTATAGGGGTAATCAGCCCCAGCATTTT. This gives the protein CASPYRGNQPQHF.

CDR3 sequence (DNA): TGTGCCAGCAGTTACTCCCCGACAGGGACCTACGAGCAGTACTTC. This codes for CASSYSPTGTYEQYF. V and J are TRBV6-5 and TRBJ2-7; 7 nucleotides line up with TRBD1. The CDR3 runs 15 residues. The V segment lost 0 bases and the J segment 2 bases; nucleotides outside the gene matches: 4. Germline V gene data show CDR1 as MNHEY and CDR2 as SVGAGI.

The gene calls are TRBV5-6 and TRBJ1-1; D unresolved. Germline values: CDR1 SGHDT, CDR2 YYEEEE. This CDR3 has 15 amino acids. V shed 4 bases and J shed 3 bases, with 16 bases lying between them. The CDR3 DNA is TGTGCCAGCAGCCCCTACAAAGACGGGGACACTGAAGCTTTCTTT. Translating gives CASSPYKDGDTEAFF.

V gene TRBV11-2 combines with J gene TRBJ1-3; TRBD1 might be the D (6 bases). The CDR3 spans 15 residues. CDR1 SGHAT and CDR2 FQNNGV come from the germline V gene. The germline V and J ends were trimmed by 4 bases and 0 bases, with 10 bases remaining between them. CDR3 residues: CASSSWTASGNTIYF. The CDR3 DNA reads TGTGCCAGCAGCTCTTGGACAGCCTCTGGAAACACCATATATTTT.

This clone came up a few times. The genes are TRBV28 and TRBJ1-2, with D uncertain. CDR3 length: 13 amino acids. With 1 base removed from V and 7 bases from J, the gap between germline ends came to 10 bases. The V gene's germline CDR1 is MDHEN and CDR2 SYDVKM. This chain's CDR3 is CASSLFIRVGYTF. The CDR3 bases are TGTGCCAGCAGTTTATTCATCCGGGTTGGCTACACCTTC.

The chain carries TRBV7-9 and TRBJ1-2; D gene uncertain. This CDR3 contains 14 residues. Trimming took off 1 base at V and 5 bases at J, with 11 bases between the two ends. CDR1 and CDR2 (germline): SEHNR, FQNEAQ (reference sequence). The CDR3 reads CASSLEDGFYGYTF. The CDR3 nucleotides read TGTGCCAGCAGCTTAGAAGACGGGTTTTATGGCTACACCTTC.

The chain has TRBV2 and TRBJ2-1, with D possibly matching TRBD2 (5 bases). Trimming pared 2 bases from V and 6 bases from J, leaving 8 bases between. Looked up from germline, CDR1 is SNHLY and CDR2 is FYNNEI. The CDR3 runs to 13 residues. CDR3 region: CASSERRSNEQFF. As DNA, the CDR3 is TGTGCCAGCAGTGAACGGAGGAGCAATGAGCAGTTCTTC.

The chain couples TRBV30 to TRBJ2-1; TRBD2 agrees at 8 bases. With 3 bases clipped from V and 12 bases from J, the junction kept 10 bases outside the gene matches. This CDR3 contains 13 residues. In germline, CDR1 is GTSNPN, CDR2 SVGIG (reference sequence). CDR3 DNA: TGTGCCTGGAGCGCCGGGAGGGGCAGGCTGCAGTTCTTC. Its protein product is CAWSAGRGRLQFF. Combining the CDR3 with reference TRBV30 and TRBJ2-1 gives the whole variable domain SQTIHQWPATLVQPVGSPLSLECTVEGTSNPNLYWYRQAAGRGLQLLFYSVGIGQISSEVPQNLSASRPQDRQFILSSKKLLLSDSGFYLCAWSAGRGRLQFFGPGTRLTVL.

The chain carries TRBV4-3 and TRBJ2-2, with 7 bases aligning to TRBD2. CDR1 and CDR2 from the germline V gene are LGHNA and YSLEER. The V and J ends lost 3 bases and 0 bases, in that order; junction bases with no gene match: 1. This CDR3 spans 15 amino acids. CDR3 residues: CASSHGLANTGELFF. CDR3 in DNA: TGCGCCAGCAGCCACGGACTAGCGAACACCGGGGAGCTGTTTTTT.

Of note for this clone: One end of the junction fails to match germline, which may point to a read error. The chain carries TRBV6-6 and TRBJ1-6, with 7 bases identical to TRBD1. In germline, CDR1 is MNHNY, CDR2 SVGAGI (reference sequence). The CDR3 sequence is 13 residues long. CDR3 loop: CASSNSQGSPLHF. CDR3 DNA: TGTGCCAGCAGTAACTCACAGGGGTCACCCCTCCACTTT.

The rearrangement uses TRBV2 and TRBJ2-7; D uncertain. CDR3 length: 13 amino acids. The germline gives CDR1 SNHLY, CDR2 FYNNEI. The V gene lost 6 bases and the J gene lost 5 bases, with 14 bases spanning the gap. The CDR3 sequence is CASRYLPPNEQYF. The CDR3 nucleotides read TGTGCCAGCAGGTACCTACCCCCCAACGAGCAGTACTTC.

The rearrangement uses TRBV4-1 and TRBJ1-5; 8 nucleotides align to TRBD1. The CDR3 loop spans 17 amino acids. The junction had 7 bases not matched to a gene; V was cut back by 1 base and J by 2 bases. CDR1 is MGHRA, CDR2 YSYEKL, per germline. DNA of the CDR3: TGCGCCAGCAGCCAAGGCGGGAACAGGGGGGGCAATCAGCCCCAGCATTTT. Translation gives CASSQGGNRGGNQPQHF.

In this sample, this clone turned up once. The genes are TRBV7-2 and TRBJ2-7; TRBD1 matches 8 bases. The V gene end was trimmed by 3 bases and the J gene end by 1 base; junction bases not matched to a gene: 5. Germline assignment: CDR1 SGHTA and CDR2 FQGNSA. CDR3 length equals 15 residues. CDR3 amino acids: CASSFGQGSSYEQYF. CDR3 nucleotide sequence: TGTGCCAGCAGCTTCGGACAGGGAAGTTCCTACGAGCAGTACTTC.

The chain uses TRBV9 and TRBJ1-1; unclear D gene. Trimming shortened V by 9 bases and J by 1 base, and 13 bases separated the two germline ends. Germline assignment: CDR1 SGDLS and CDR2 YYNGEE. The CDR3 runs to 13 residues. CDR3 sequence (DNA): TGTGCCACCATGGCTGTCACGAACACTGAAGCTTTCTTT. This codes for CATMAVTNTEAFF.

This clone was counted once. The chain employs TRBV27 and TRBJ1-5; D gene unclear. V shed 5 bases and J shed 2 bases, with 13 bases lying between them. Germline-derived CDR1 and CDR2 are MNHEY and SMNVEV (reference sequence). The CDR3 consists of 15 residues. DNA for the CDR3: TGTGCCAGCAGTCAAGACACGGAGGGCAATCAGCCCCAGCATTTT. This codes for CASSQDTEGNQPQHF.

The J gene is TRBJ2-3, the V gene TRBV6-4, with unresolved D. This CDR3 is built from 15 residues. Between the trimmed V and J ends, which lost 2 bases and 0 bases, there was a span of 9 bases. Germline V gene data show CDR1 as MRHNA and CDR2 as SNTAGT. CDR3 residues: CASSDSADSTDTQYF. DNA of the CDR3: TGTGCCAGCAGTGACAGCGCTGATAGCACAGATACGCAGTATTTT.

The chain joins TRBV7-2 to TRBJ2-7; D unresolved. Germline assignment: CDR1 SGHTA and CDR2 FQGNSA. This CDR3 is built from 15 residues. Trimming shortened V by 1 base and J by 1 base, and 11 bases separated the two germline ends. The CDR3 DNA reads as TGTGCCAGCAGCTTAGGCCAACACTATTCCTACGAGCAGTACTTC. Amino acid sequence: CASSLGQHYSYEQYF. Filled out from reference TRBV7-2 and TRBJ2-7, the complete variable domain reads GAGVSQSPSNKVTEKGKDVELRCDPISGHTALYWYRQSLGQGLEFLIYFQGNSAPDKSGLPSDRFSAERTGGSVSTLTIQRTQQEDSAVYLCASSLGQHYSYEQYFGPGTRLTVT.

This chain joins TRBV11-2 and TRBJ2-3, with D possibly being TRBD1 (6 bases). Germline assignment: CDR1 SGHAT and CDR2 FQNNGV. The V gene lost 1 base and the J gene lost 4 bases, with 18 bases spanning the gap. The CDR3 consists of 17 residues. CDR3 sequence (DNA): TGTGCCAGCAGCTTAGTTGGGGGCCCAGTAGAGGCAGATACGCAGTATTTT. Translated: CASSLVGGPVEADTQYF. Together with reference TRBV11-2 and TRBJ2-3, the CDR3 gives the full variable domain: EAGVAQSPRYKIIEKRQSVAFWCNPISGHATLYWYQQILGQGPKLLIQFQNNGVVDDSQLPKDRFSAERLKGVDSTLKIQPAKLEDSAVYLCASSLVGGPVEADTQYFGPGTRLTVL.

V is TRBV28 and J is TRBJ2-7, with 10 bases fitting TRBD2. V shed 6 bases and J 2 bases; nucleotides not matched to a gene: 7. Germline loops: CDR1 MDHEN, CDR2 SYDVKM. This CDR3 contains 15 residues. CDR3 residues: CASSVNLAGAYEQYF. CDR3 DNA: TGTGCCAGCAGCGTAAACCTAGCGGGGGCCTACGAGCAGTACTTC. Drawing the rest from reference TRBV28 and TRBJ2-7, the complete variable domain is DVKVTQSSRYLVKRTGEKVFLECVQDMDHENMFWYRQDPGLGLRLIYFSYDVKMKEKGDIPEGYSVSREKKERFSLILESASTNQTSMYLCASSVNLAGAYEQYFGPGTRLTVT.

The V gene is TRBV6-5, the J gene TRBJ2-7, with a weak D call TRBD1 (5 bases). V lost 6 bases and J 6 bases, leaving 12 bases between the germline ends. Germline V gives CDR1 MNHEY, CDR2 SVGAGI. This CDR3 spans 12 amino acids. The CDR3 DNA reads as TGTGCCAGCAGAGGCCAGGGTTCCGAGCAGTACTTC. Translation: CASRGQGSEQYF.

The chain combines TRBV27 with TRBJ2-1; 12 bases map to TRBD2. J was trimmed by 6 bases and V by 3 bases; bases with no gene match: 3. The V gene's germline CDR1 is MNHEY and CDR2 SMNVEV (reference sequence). The CDR3 is made up of 15 amino acids. The CDR3 is CASSFGTSGRNEQFF. CDR3 sequence (DNA): TGTGCCAGCAGTTTCGGGACTAGCGGGCGCAATGAGCAGTTCTTC.

This rearrangement joins TRBV19 to TRBJ2-7, with 10 bases matching TRBD1. The CDR3 has 17 amino acids. The germline gives CDR1 LNHDA, CDR2 SQIVND (reference sequence). Trimming cost V 8 bases and J 1 base; bases outside gene matches: 14. The CDR3 spells CASSSLGGQGGSYEQYF. The CDR3 DNA reads TGTGCCAGTTCCTCTCTAGGAGGACAGGGGGGATCCTACGAGCAGTACTTC.

The gene calls are TRBV7-2 and TRBJ2-5; possible D gene TRBD1, 6 bases. Trimming pared 2 bases from V and 4 bases from J, leaving 14 bases between. This CDR3 region has 15 residues. CDR1 SGHTA and CDR2 FQGNSA come from the germline V gene. The CDR3: CASSLPISGVETQYF. In DNA form, the CDR3 reads TGTGCCAGCAGCTTACCAATCTCAGGGGTAGAGACCCAGTACTTC.

The sample holds a few counts of this clone. This chain links TRBV7-2 with TRBJ2-7; possible D gene TRBD1, 6 bases. This CDR3 spans 16 amino acids. Germline V lookup: CDR1 SGHTA, CDR2 FQGNSA. Trimming removed 1 base from V and 0 bases from J, with 13 bases in between. In DNA, the CDR3 is TGTGCCAGCAGCTTAGTTATGGACAGATTCTCCTACGAGCAGTACTTC. It specifies CASSLVMDRFSYEQYF.

This clone has only a few counts. The genes are TRBV5-5 and TRBJ1-4; D might be TRBD1 (5 bases). The CDR3 totals 13 residues. CDR1 and CDR2 from the germline V gene are SGHKS and YYEKEE (reference sequence). Trimming stripped 4 bases from V and 14 bases from J, with 18 bases between. The CDR3 DNA sequence: TGTGCCAGCAGCACGATCGATGGACATATCCTGTTTTTT. Protein: CASSTIDGHILFF.

CDR3 bases: TGTGCCAGCAGTTACTCCTACAACTACGAGCAGTACTTC. The encoded protein is CASSYSYNYEQYF. This rearrangement joins TRBV6-6 to TRBJ2-7; D unclear. CDR1 and CDR2 from the germline V gene are MNHNY and SVGAGI (reference sequence). The CDR3 runs 13 residues. V dropped 0 bases and J dropped 3 bases, with 6 bases sitting between them.

The chain carries TRBV18 and TRBJ2-1, with 7 nucleotides matching TRBD2. Germline V CDR1 and CDR2: KGHSH, LQKENI. The CDR3 has 16 amino acids. Trimming took 6 bases from V and 2 from J; bases not matched to a gene: 10. The CDR3 spells CASSPSGGSTYNEQFF. The CDR3 bases are TGTGCCAGCTCCCCCTCCGGGGGGAGTACCTACAATGAGCAGTTCTTC.

The count of this clone is one. The chain joins TRBV5-8 to TRBJ2-5; 10 bases align to TRBD1. The trim removed 4 bases at V and 2 bases at J, leaving 2 bases unmatched. This CDR3 region has 14 residues. Germline CDR1 reads SGHTS; CDR2 reads YDEGEE. The DNA for the CDR3 is TGTGCCAGCAGCCTGGGACAGGGGCAAGAGACCCAGTACTTC. This codes for CASSLGQGQETQYF.

This sequence joins TRBV6-1 and TRBJ2-7; TRBD2 agrees at 7 bases. Germline loops: CDR1 MNHNS, CDR2 SASEGT. This CDR3 region has 14 residues. V lost 5 bases and J lost 1; bases outside the gene matches: 5. CDR3 residues: CASSIPGLSYEQYF. The CDR3 bases are TGTGCCAGCAGTATACCGGGACTATCCTACGAGCAGTACTTC.